The 15 T cell receptor beta chains below come from one sample, sequenced in a study of blood T cell repertoires in COVID-19. Assay: immunoSEQ multiplex PCR; the TCRdb copy retains only in-frame clones and omits some. Of 80,000 to 100,000 clones in the sample, about four fifths were seen once. The sample consisted of peripheral blood. The source is a man between 65 and 80 years old with acute or convalescent COVID-19.

The genes are TRBV3-1 (or the pseudogene TRBV3-2) and TRBJ1-1; D gene uncertain. The CDR3 runs 14 residues. Germline V gene sequence: CDR1 LGHDT, CDR2 YNNKEL (reference sequence). The germline V and J ends were trimmed by 0 bases and 10 bases, with 15 bases remaining between them. The CDR3 sequence: CASSQEDVRGRAFF. The CDR3 nucleotides read TGTGCCAGCAGCCAAGAGGACGTAAGAGGGAGAGCTTTCTTT.

J is TRBJ1-1 and V is TRBV19; D not certain. The CDR3 has 10 residues. Germline V gene sequence: CDR1 LNHDA, CDR2 SQIVND (reference sequence). CDR3 in DNA: TGTGCTAACTCCGAGAGTTGGGCTTTCTTT. It is translated as CANSESWAFF.

The rearrangement links TRBV24-1 to TRBJ1-3, with 8 positions matching TRBD1. The CDR3 loop spans 15 amino acids. After removal of 4 bases from V and 4 bases from J, the junction contained 5 bases not matched to a gene. Germline lookup yields CDR1 KGHDR and CDR2 SFDVKD. CDR3 in DNA: TGTGCCACCAGTGACACCGGACAGGGAGGAAACACCATATATTTT. This encodes CATSDTGQGGNTIYF.

The gene calls are TRBV4-1 and TRBJ2-2; 12 bases are shared with TRBD2. The length of the CDR3 is 17 residues. V lost 1 base and J lost 4; bases outside the gene matches: 4. Germline V lookup: CDR1 MGHRA, CDR2 YSYEKL. This chain's CDR3 is CASSQVRGLAGTGELFF. For the CDR3, the DNA is TGCGCCAGCAGCCAAGTGCGGGGACTAGCGGGCACCGGGGAGCTGTTTTTT.

This clone has more than one count but fewer than ten. The rearrangement links TRBV5-1 to TRBJ1-4; D is unclear. Looked up from germline, CDR1 is SGHRS and CDR2 is YFSETQ. The V gene lost 0 bases and the J gene lost 4 bases, with 19 bases spanning the gap. This CDR3 contains 18 residues. The DNA of the CDR3 is TGCGCCAGCAGCTTGGAGTCGCTTGTAGGAGATATTAATGAAAAACTGTTTTTT. This codes for CASSLESLVGDINEKLFF.

For this clone: At one end the junction does not follow the germline gene, possibly because of a read error. This chain joins TRBV4-1 and TRBJ2-5, with 8 bases identical to TRBD2. The CDR3 loop spans 17 amino acids. Germline V gives CDR1 MGHRA, CDR2 YSYEKL. The CDR3 region has the DNA TGCGCCAGCAGCCAAGAGGGTAGCGGGACTCGCCAAAAGACCCAGTACTTC. Encoded protein: CASSQEGSGTRQKTQYF.

The chain recombines TRBV9 with TRBJ2-3; possibly TRBD2 for D (5 bases). The CDR3 spans 14 residues. Germline CDR1 is SGDLS and CDR2 is YYNGEE. The V and J ends lost 2 bases and 0 bases respectively, with 7 bases between them. The CDR3 reads CASSVWTSTDTQYF. In DNA form, the CDR3 reads TGTGCCAGCAGCGTTTGGACTAGCACAGATACGCAGTATTTT.

The CDR3 region has the DNA TGTGCCAGCAGCCGAAGCGGGTTGAGCTCCTACAATGAGCAGTTCTTC. Encoded protein: CASSRSGLSSYNEQFF. The gene calls are TRBV11-3 and TRBJ2-1; the D gene is possibly TRBD2 (6 bases). V lost 5 bases and J 0 bases, leaving 14 bases between the germline ends. The CDR3 has 16 amino acids. Germline loops: CDR1 SGHNT, CDR2 YENEEA.

V and J are TRBV6-6 and TRBJ2-6, with 11 bases that match TRBD1. J lost 4 bases, V lost 6 bases, and 8 bases had no gene match. Germline values: CDR1 MNHNY, CDR2 SVGAGI (reference sequence). The CDR3 length is 17 residues. The CDR3, as DNA: TGTGCCAGCAGACGAGGACAGGGGGCGTCCGGGGCCAACGTCCTGACTTTC. Residues: CASRRGQGASGANVLTF.

V gene TRBV15 combines with J gene TRBJ2-7; 8 bases align to TRBD2. CDR1 LNHNV and CDR2 YYDKDF come from the germline V gene (reference sequence). Losses at the gene ends were 0 bases for V and 6 bases for J; bases not matched to a gene: 7. This CDR3 region has 15 residues. CDR3 sequence reads: CATSRDRASGREQYF. DNA of the CDR3: TGTGCCACCAGCAGAGATCGTGCTAGCGGGCGCGAGCAGTACTTC.

The chain joins TRBV7-6 to TRBJ1-1; no clear D gene. The V end lost 2 bases, the J end lost 4 bases, and 11 bases lay between the germline ends. CDR1 and CDR2 (germline): SGHVS, FNYEAQ. The CDR3 covers 14 residues. The CDR3 DNA sequence: TGTGCCAGCAGCTTAAACTCACAGACCACTGAAGCTTTCTTT. Protein sequence: CASSLNSQTTEAFF.

The rearrangement links TRBV19 to TRBJ2-7; 10 bases align to TRBD1. J was trimmed by 5 bases and V by 6 bases; bases with no gene match: 7. The germline gives CDR1 LNHDA, CDR2 SQIVND (reference sequence). The CDR3 is made up of 14 amino acids. The CDR3 protein is CASSLTGGMHEQYF. CDR3 nucleotide sequence: TGTGCCAGTAGCCTGACAGGGGGCATGCACGAGCAGTACTTC.

The chain employs TRBV7-2 and TRBJ2-7; no reliable D call. This CDR3 is 14 amino acids long. Trimming stripped 5 bases from V and 5 bases from J, with 16 bases between. Germline CDR1 SGHTA, CDR2 FQGNSA. CDR3: CASSETYTSDEQYF. CDR3 bases: TGTGCCAGCAGCGAAACCTATACTTCCGACGAGCAGTACTTC.

This clone was recorded only once. The rearrangement uses TRBV6-5 and TRBJ1-5; possibly TRBD1 for D (6 bases). V was pared by 6 bases and J by 4 bases, with 16 bases between. The CDR3 is 15 amino acids. CDR1 is MNHEY, CDR2 SVGAGI, per germline. CDR3 coding DNA: TGTGCCAGCAGCCAACAGGGTTTAGGGAATCAGCCCCAGCATTTT. Residues: CASSQQGLGNQPQHF.

V gene TRBV27 combines with J gene TRBJ1-2; 8 bases fit TRBD1. Germline V gene sequence: CDR1 MNHEY, CDR2 SMNVEV (reference sequence). Trimming at V came to 5 bases and at J to 0 bases, leaving 8 bases not matched to a gene. The CDR3 sequence is 16 residues long. The CDR3 protein is CASSQGQATSNYGYTF. The DNA of the CDR3 is TGTGCCAGCAGTCAGGGACAGGCAACTTCTAACTATGGCTACACCTTC.